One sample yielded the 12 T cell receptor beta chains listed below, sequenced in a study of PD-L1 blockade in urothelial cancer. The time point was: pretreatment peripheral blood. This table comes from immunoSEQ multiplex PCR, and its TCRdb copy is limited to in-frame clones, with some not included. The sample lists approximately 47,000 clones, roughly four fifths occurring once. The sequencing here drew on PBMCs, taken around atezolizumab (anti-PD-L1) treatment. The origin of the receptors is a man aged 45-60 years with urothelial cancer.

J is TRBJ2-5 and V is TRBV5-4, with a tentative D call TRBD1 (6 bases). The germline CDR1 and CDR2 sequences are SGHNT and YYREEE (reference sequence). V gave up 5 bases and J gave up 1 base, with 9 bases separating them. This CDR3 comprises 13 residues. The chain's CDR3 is CASRNRVQETQYF. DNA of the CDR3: TGTGCCAGCAGGAACAGGGTCCAAGAGACCCAGTACTTC.

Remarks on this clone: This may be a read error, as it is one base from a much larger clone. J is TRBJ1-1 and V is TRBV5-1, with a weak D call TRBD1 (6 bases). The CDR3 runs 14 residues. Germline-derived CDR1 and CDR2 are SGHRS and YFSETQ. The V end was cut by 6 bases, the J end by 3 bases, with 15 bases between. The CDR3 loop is CASNLGGSDTEAFF. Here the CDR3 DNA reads TGCGCCAGCAACTTAGGGGGTTCGGACACTGAAGCTTTCTTT. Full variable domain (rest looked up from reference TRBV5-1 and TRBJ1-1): KAGVTQTPRYLIKTRGQQVTLSCSPISGHRSVSWYQQTPGQGLQFLFEYFSETQRNKGNFPGRFSGRQFSNSRSEMNVSTLELGDSALYLCASNLGGSDTEAFFGQGTRLTVV.

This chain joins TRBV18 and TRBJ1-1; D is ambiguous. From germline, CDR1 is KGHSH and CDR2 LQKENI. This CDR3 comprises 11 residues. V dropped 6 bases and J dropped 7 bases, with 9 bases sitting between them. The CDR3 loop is CASSLTVEAFF. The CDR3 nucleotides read TGTGCCAGCTCTCTTACGGTTGAAGCTTTCTTT. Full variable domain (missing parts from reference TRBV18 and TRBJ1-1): NAGVMQNPRHLVRRRGQEARLRCSPMKGHSHVYWYRQLPEEGLKFMVYLQKENIIDESGMPKERFSAEFPKEGPSILRIQQVVRGDSAAYFCASSLTVEAFFGQGTRLTVV.

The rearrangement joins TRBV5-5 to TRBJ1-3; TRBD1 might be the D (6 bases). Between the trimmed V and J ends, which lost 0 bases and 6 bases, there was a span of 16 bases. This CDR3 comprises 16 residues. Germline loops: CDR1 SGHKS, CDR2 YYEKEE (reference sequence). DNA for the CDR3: TGTGCCAGCAGCTTGGCGTTGGGCAGGGGCCAAAACACCATATATTTT. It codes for CASSLALGRGQNTIYF.

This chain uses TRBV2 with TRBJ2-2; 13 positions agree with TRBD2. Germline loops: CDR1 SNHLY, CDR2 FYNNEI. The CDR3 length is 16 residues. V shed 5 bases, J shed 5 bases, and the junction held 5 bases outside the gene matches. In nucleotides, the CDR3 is TGTGCCAGCAGTCAGACTAGCGGGGGGTTGACCGGGGAGCTGTTTTTT. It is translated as CASSQTSGGLTGELFF. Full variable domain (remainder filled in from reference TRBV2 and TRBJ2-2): EPEVTQTPSHQVTQMGQEVILRCVPISNHLYFYWYRQILGQKVEFLVSFYNNEISEKSEIFDDQFSVERPDGSNFTLKIRSTKLEDSAMYFCASSQTSGGLTGELFFGEGSRLTVL.

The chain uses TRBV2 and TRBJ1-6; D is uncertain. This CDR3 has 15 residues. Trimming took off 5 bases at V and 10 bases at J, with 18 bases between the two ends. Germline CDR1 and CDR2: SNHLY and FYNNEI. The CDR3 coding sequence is TGTGCCAGCAGTCTACAGTTAATCGGAAAATCACCCCTCCACTTT. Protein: CASSLQLIGKSPLHF.

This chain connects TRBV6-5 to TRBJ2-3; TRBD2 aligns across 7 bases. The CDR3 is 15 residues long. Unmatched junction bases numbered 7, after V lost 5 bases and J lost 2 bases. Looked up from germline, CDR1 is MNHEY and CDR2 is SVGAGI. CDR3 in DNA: TGTGCCAGCAGTAGGGGACTAACCACCACAGATACGCAGTATTTT. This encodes CASSRGLTTTDTQYF.

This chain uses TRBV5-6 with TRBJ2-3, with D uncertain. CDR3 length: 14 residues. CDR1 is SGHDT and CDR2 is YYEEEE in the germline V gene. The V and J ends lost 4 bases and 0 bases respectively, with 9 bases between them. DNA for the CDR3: TGTGCCAGCAGCGAGATCACTAGCACAGATACGCAGTATTTT. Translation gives CASSEITSTDTQYF. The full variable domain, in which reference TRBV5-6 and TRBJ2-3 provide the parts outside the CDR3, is DAGVTQSPTHLIKTRGQQVTLRCSPKSGHDTVSWYQQALGQGPQFIFQYYEEEERQRGNFPDRFSGHQFPNYSSELNVNALLLGDSALYLCASSEITSTDTQYFGPGTRLTVL.

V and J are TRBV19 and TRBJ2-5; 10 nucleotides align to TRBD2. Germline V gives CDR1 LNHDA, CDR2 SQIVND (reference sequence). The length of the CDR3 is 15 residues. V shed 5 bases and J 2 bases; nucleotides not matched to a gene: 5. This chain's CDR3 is CASSSWTSGQETQYF. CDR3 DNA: TGTGCCAGTAGTTCTTGGACTAGCGGACAAGAGACCCAGTACTTC.

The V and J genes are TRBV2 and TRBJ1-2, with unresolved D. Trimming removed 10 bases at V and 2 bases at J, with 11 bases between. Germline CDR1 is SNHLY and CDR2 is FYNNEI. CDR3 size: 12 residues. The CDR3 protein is CATDILNYGYTF. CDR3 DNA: TGTGCCACCGATATTCTAAACTATGGCTACACCTTC.

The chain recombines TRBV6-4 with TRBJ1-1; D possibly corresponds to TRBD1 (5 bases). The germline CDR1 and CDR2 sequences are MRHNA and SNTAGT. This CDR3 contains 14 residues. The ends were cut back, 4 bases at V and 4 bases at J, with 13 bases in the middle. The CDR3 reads CASSGQPQGTEAFF. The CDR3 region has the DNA TGTGCCAGCAGTGGACAGCCTCAGGGCACTGAAGCTTTCTTT.

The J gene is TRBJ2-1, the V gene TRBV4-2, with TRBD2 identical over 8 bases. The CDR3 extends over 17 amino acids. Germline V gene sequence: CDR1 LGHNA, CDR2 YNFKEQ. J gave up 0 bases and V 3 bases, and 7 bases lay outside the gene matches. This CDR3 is CASSQQAGRDSYNEQFF. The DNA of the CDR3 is TGTGCCAGCAGCCAGCAGGCCGGGAGGGACTCCTACAATGAGCAGTTCTTC.